This entry concerns a single TCR beta chain. This clonotype has just a few counts. Its specific antigen is unknown. No clone much larger than this one lies a single base away; base qualities are absent. The data stem from a study of early T cells in non-severe SARS-CoV-2 infection (dated by TCRdb to the early 2020s). Regarding the complete study: Because TCR sequencing was done on bulk RNA from unsorted whole blood, the alpha and beta chains could not be paired. Results the study describes overall, beyond this receptor: VDJdb matching was skewed toward anti-spike CD8 responses and likely underestimated virus-specific expansions, missing private and CD4 specificities.

The CDR3 spans 15 residues, from the cysteine through the phenylalanine. Left in the record is the CDR3 DNA by itself, 45 bases read in frame from the first base. V lost 7 bases and J lost 6 bases, and the count of bases not matched to a germline gene is 8. CDR1 and CDR2 (LGHNT, FRNRAP) derive from the germline V gene. A case-control design nested within a healthcare worker cohort in London, UK, was used, with weekly nasopharyngeal swab PCR tests and blood sampling performed. Healthcare workers were recruited between 23 and 31 March 2020, during the week of the UK lockdown, and were followed weekly for up to about 15 weeks. Library construction relied on 5' RACE. Sequencing instrument: NextSeq 500. The TCR library protocol attached unique molecular identifiers to individual cDNA molecules to correct for sequencing error and PCR bias. Both TCR alpha and beta chains were sequenced, and tight co-correlation was observed between alpha and beta sequence abundances in each sample. As for the authors' bioinformatics: Decombinator V4 was used to perform V gene, J gene and CDR3 annotation of TCR sequences. TCRs were defined as expanded if a significant change between any two time points was detected under a Poisson model with p below 0.0001. TCR abundances were normalised to the total number of TCRs sequenced per sample and were expressed as counts per million. TRAV1-2 paired with TRAJ12, TRAJ20 or TRAJ33 defined MAIT TCRs, while TRAV10 paired with TRAJ18 defined iNKT TCRs. A search of VDJdb, accessed on 1 November 2021, was run for TCRs annotated to CMV, EBV and SARS-CoV-2, with TCRs annotated for multiple antigens excluded. In-frame beta chains were kept once TCRdb had trimmed the public reads at Q25 with fastp and called clones with MiXCR. A single entry per CDR3 protein holds the most common genes and DNA from its merged rows. The V and J calls and clone size come from TCRdb's table, not from the authors' own analysis. The sample table holds some 110,000 distinct CDR3 sequences, of which around 14% were seen once. In total, the top ten clones hold 21% of the sample.

The receptor comes from an adult who was a healthcare worker with PCR-confirmed SARS-CoV-2 infection or an uninfected control (not recorded which). Sequencing was carried out using whole blood. The chain joins TRBV12-5 to TRBJ2-2; TRBD1 matches 10 bases in the middle. The DNA sequence is given as TGTGCTAGTGCCAGGGACAGGGGAGGAGCCGGGGAGCTGTTTTTT. Its amino acids are CASARDRGGAGELFF.